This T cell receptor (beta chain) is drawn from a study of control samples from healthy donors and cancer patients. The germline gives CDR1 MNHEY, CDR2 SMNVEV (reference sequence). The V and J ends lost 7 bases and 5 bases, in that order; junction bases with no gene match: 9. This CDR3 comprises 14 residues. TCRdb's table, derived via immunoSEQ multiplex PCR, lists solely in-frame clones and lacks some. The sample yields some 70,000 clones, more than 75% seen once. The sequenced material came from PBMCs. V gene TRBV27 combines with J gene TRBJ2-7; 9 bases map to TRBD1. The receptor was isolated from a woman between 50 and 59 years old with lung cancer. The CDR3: CASKLTGGANEQYF. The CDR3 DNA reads TGTGCCAGCAAGCTTACAGGGGGCGCGAACGAGCAGTACTTC.